These 9 T cell receptor beta chains originate from one sample sequenced in a study of CD8 T cells in Susac syndrome. Reverse transcription of about 0.5 to 1 ug RNA was carried out with random hexamers. TCRdb re-derived calls from the immunoSEQ multiplex PCR reads in MiXCR, one entry per CDR3 protein. This repertoire shows tens of thousands of distinct CDR3 sequences, about 93% found once; its top ten account for around 0.45%. The sample was CD8+ T cells from PBMCs. The receptor set was obtained from a human donor with Susac syndrome.

V and J are TRBV4-2 and TRBJ2-3, with D unresolved. Germline V CDR1 and CDR2: LGHNA, YNFKEQ. The V end lost 1 base, the J end lost 6 bases, and 11 bases lay between the germline ends. This CDR3 comprises 14 residues. DNA for the CDR3: TGTGCCAGCAGCCAAGGTATAATCGCGGATACGCAGTATTTT. Translation: CASSQGIIADTQYF.

The chain recombines TRBV3-1 with TRBJ2-3; TRBD1 matches 7 bases. The CDR3 has 14 amino acids. The germline V gene encodes CDR1 LGHDT and CDR2 YNNKEL (reference sequence). V shed 2 bases and J 6 bases; nucleotides not matched to a gene: 5. Here the CDR3 DNA reads TGTGCCAGCAGCCAATCCCTGACAGGGGATACGCAGTATTTT. This gives the protein CASSQSLTGDTQYF.

The chain couples TRBV27 to TRBJ2-7; D may match TRBD1 or TRBD2 (5 bases each). V lost 5 bases and J lost 3, with 23 bases in between. The germline V gene has CDR1 MNHEY and CDR2 SMNVEV (reference sequence). There are 17 residues in the CDR3. This CDR3 is CASSRTPRRDRIYEQYF. CDR3 DNA sequence: TGTGCCAGCAGTAGAACCCCCCGCCGGGACCGTATCTACGAGCAGTACTTC.

This chain links TRBV12-3 or TRBV12-4 with TRBJ2-1; 9 bases map to TRBD2. V gave up 11 bases and J gave up 0 bases; unmatched junction bases: 2. The CDR3 covers 13 residues. The CDR3 loop is CAASGTSYNEQFF. CDR3 sequence (DNA): TGTGCCGCTAGCGGGACCTCCTACAATGAGCAGTTCTTC.

The rearrangement links TRBV10-3 to TRBJ1-1, with 7 bases fitting TRBD1. With V trimmed by 2 bases and J by 5 bases, 5 bases remained unmatched. The CDR3 totals 14 residues. The germline V gene has CDR1 ENHRY and CDR2 SYGVKD. The CDR3 region is CAISEKGARTEAFF. The CDR3, as DNA: TGTGCCATCAGTGAGAAGGGGGCGCGGACTGAAGCTTTCTTT.

This chain connects TRBV19 to TRBJ2-6; no clear D. This CDR3 region has 14 residues. Germline assignment: CDR1 LNHDA and CDR2 SQIVND (reference sequence). The V end lost 6 bases, the J end lost 0 bases, and 6 bases lay between the germline ends. For the CDR3, the DNA is TGTGCCAGTAGCCTCTTCTCTGGGGCCAACGTCCTGACTTTC. The encoded protein is CASSLFSGANVLTF.

The chain combines TRBV2 with TRBJ2-5; D might be TRBD1 (5 bases). Between the trimmed V and J ends, which lost 1 base and 1 base, there was a span of 13 bases. CDR3 size: 16 residues. CDR1 and CDR2 from the germline V gene are SNHLY and FYNNEI. The CDR3 is CASSEDRLGIQETQYF. The CDR3 coding sequence is TGTGCCAGCAGTGAAGACAGGTTAGGGATCCAAGAGACCCAGTACTTC.

This chain connects TRBV5-1 to TRBJ2-2; D is uncertain. The CDR3 loop spans 15 amino acids. V was pared by 0 bases and J by 3 bases, with 9 bases between. Per germline, CDR1 SGHRS and CDR2 YFSETQ. The CDR3 coding sequence is TGCGCCAGCAGCTTGGCCCTAACGGACACCGGGGAGCTGTTTTTT. Amino acids: CASSLALTDTGELFF.

Only a few counts were recorded for this clonotype. V is TRBV4-1 and J is TRBJ2-1, with 7 bases aligning to TRBD2. Germline values: CDR1 MGHRA, CDR2 YSYEKL. V shed 0 bases and J 4 bases; nucleotides not matched to a gene: 6. CDR3 size: 16 residues. The CDR3, as DNA: TGCGCCAGCAGCCAAGACCCGGGCGGGGGTTACAATGAGCAGTTCTTC. It specifies CASSQDPGGGYNEQFF.